These T cell receptor beta chains were read from a single sample in a study of cytomegalovirus exposure and HLA in healthy donors. Here immunoSEQ multiplex PCR was the method, and the copy in TCRdb shows in-frame clones only, minus some. The sample gives 150,000 to 200,000 clones, about 75% of which show up once; roughly 7.5% is in the top ten. Material: PBMCs. The receptors stem from a male donor in good health and CMV-seropositive. Each CDR3 is given with its conserved first and last residue. Each record gives: CDR3 length, V gene, D gene, J gene, clone size, CDR3 DNA, CDR3 protein. The D gene is left open where the match is weak. Size is omitted from some rows. Given values are once, few, many or a class for expanded clones.

13	TRBV30	NA	TRBJ1-1	NA	TGTGCCTGGAGCGTAGACTCGAACACTGAAGCTTTCTTT	CAWSVDSNTEAFF
17	TRBV11-3	TRBD2	TRBJ2-1	NA	TGTGCCAGCAGCTTAGAACGTTCGACTAGCGGGCTTAATGAGCAGTTCTTC	CASSLERSTSGLNEQFF
15	TRBV7-6	NA	TRBJ1-3	NA	TGTGCCAGCAGCTTAGGAGGCAACTCTGGAAACACCATATATTTT	CASSLGGNSGNTIYF
14	TRBV2	NA	TRBJ2-5	NA	TGTGCCAGCAGTGTAGGAGGGGGGGGAGAGACCCAGTACTTC	CASSVGGGGETQYF
14	TRBV5-1	NA	TRBJ1-2	once	TGCGCCAGCAGCTTGGGGCAGGGAGGGTATGGCTACACCTTC	CASSLGQGGYGYTF
15	TRBV6-1	TRBD1	TRBJ1-6	few	TGTGCCAGCAGTGAAGTAGGACAGGGGATTATCCCCCTCCACTTT	CASSEVGQGIIPLHF
17	TRBV21-1	NA	TRBJ1-2	NA	TGTGCCAGCAGCAAAGGAGGGGGCCCATCCTGCTCCTATGGCTACACCTTC	CASSKGGGPSCSYGYTF
12	TRBV30	NA	TRBJ1-1	NA	TGTGCCTGGAGTGCAGGGGATACTGAAGCTTTCTTT	CAWSAGDTEAFF
14	TRBV7-2	TRBD1	TRBJ1-2	NA	TGTGCCAGCAGCTTAGGAGGGGGCACGAATGGCTACACCTTC	CASSLGGGTNGYTF
14	TRBV7-8	NA	TRBJ2-7	NA	TGTGCCAGCAGCTTAGGAGGAGTCGGCTACGAGCAGTACTTC	CASSLGGVGYEQYF
12	TRBV5-1	NA	TRBJ2-5	once	TGCGCCAGCAGCGTGGCGGGGTGGGCGCAGTACTTC	CASSVAGWAQYF
15	TRBV18	TRBD2	TRBJ2-1	once	TGTGCCAGCTCCCCAGGACTAGCGAACTACAATGAGCAGTTCTTC	CASSPGLANYNEQFF
14	TRBV7-9	NA	TRBJ2-7	NA	TGTGCCAGCAGCCCCCCGGGAACCTCCTACGAGCAGTACTTC	CASSPPGTSYEQYF
16	TRBV6-6	TRBD2	TRBJ2-3	NA	TGTGCCAGCCCCTCCAATGGGCGGGGGGGCACAGATACGCAGTATTTT	CASPSNGRGGTDTQYF
14	TRBV5-8	NA	TRBJ2-7	once	TGTGCCAGCAGCCCTAGGGCCAGGGACTACGAGCAGTACTTC	CASSPRARDYEQYF
14	TRBV9	TRBD1	TRBJ1-2	NA	TGTGCCAGCAGCGTTGGGACAGCCCCCGGTGGCTACACCTTC	CASSVGTAPGGYTF
15	TRBV18	NA	TRBJ1-6	NA	TGTGCCAGCTCACCTCAGGAATCCTATAATTCACCCCTCCACTTT	CASSPQESYNSPLHF
15	TRBV5-1	TRBD1	TRBJ2-1	NA	TGCGCCAGCAGCTTCAACAGGGGTTCCTACAATGAGCAGTTCTTC	CASSFNRGSYNEQFF
12	TRBV27	NA	TRBJ1-1	NA	TGTGCCAGCTGGAGGGTGAACACTGAAGCTTTCTTT	CASWRVNTEAFF
18	TRBV2	NA	TRBJ1-5	NA	TGTGCCAGCAGGGCGGCGGGGCTCGATAGATATAGCAATCAGCCCCAGCATTTT	CASRAAGLDRYSNQPQHF
14	TRBV6-5	NA	TRBJ1-1	NA	TGTGCCAGCATGGCGGGTCCTGGGAACACTGAAGCTTTCTTT	CASMAGPGNTEAFF
13	TRBV19	NA	TRBJ1-1	NA	TGTGCCAGTAGTATAAGTCCGGGGACTGAAGCTTTCTTT	CASSISPGTEAFF
16	TRBV10-2	TRBD2	TRBJ2-1	NA	TGCGCCAGCAGTGAGCTGACTAGTAGCGGGGGTAATGAGCAGTTCTTC	CASSELTSSGGNEQFF
16	TRBV30	TRBD2	TRBJ2-7	NA	TGTGCCTGGAGTGTTACCGGGGGGGCACTCGGGTACGAGCAGTACTTC	CAWSVTGGALGYEQYF
16	TRBV7-2	NA	TRBJ1-3	NA	TGTGCCAGCAGCTTAGCAGGGACACAGTCTGGAAACACCATATATTTT	CASSLAGTQSGNTIYF
13	TRBV6-1	NA	TRBJ2-7	few	TGTGCCAGCACCCTCCACAGGGACGACGAGCAGTACTTC	CASTLHRDDEQYF
15	TRBV11-2	NA	TRBJ2-7	NA	TGTGCCAGCAGCTTAGCCGGGACACACACCTACGAGCAGTACTTC	CASSLAGTHTYEQYF
12	TRBV5-1	NA	TRBJ2-3	NA	TGCGCCAGCAGCTCGGAGACAGATACGCAGTATTTT	CASSSETDTQYF
18	TRBV25-1	TRBD2	TRBJ2-5	NA	TGTGCCAGCAGTGCCGCGGAAGAGGAGCGGGGGGGCGAGGAGACCCAGTACTTC	CASSAAEEERGGEETQYF
16	TRBV5-1	NA	TRBJ2-4	NA	TGCGCCAGCAGCGGCCCGGGAACCCGCACCAAAAACATTCAGTACTTC	CASSGPGTRTKNIQYF
15	TRBV4-3	NA	TRBJ2-4	NA	TGCGCCAGCAGCCAAGAACCCGGGATAGGAAACATTCAGTACTTC	CASSQEPGIGNIQYF
11	TRBV5-6	NA	TRBJ1-1	few	TGTGCCAGCAGCTTGAACAGGGAAGCTTTCTTT	CASSLNREAFF
13	TRBV5-4	NA	TRBJ1-2	NA	TGTGCCAGCAGCTTGACGGGGTCGGCAGGCTACACCTTC	CASSLTGSAGYTF
13	TRBV5-4	NA	TRBJ2-7	NA	TGTGCCAGCAGCTTGGGGGGACAAGACGAGCAGTACTTC	CASSLGGQDEQYF
14	TRBV10-3	NA	TRBJ1-2	NA	TGTGCCATCAGTGAGGGAGGGGTTTACTATGGCTACACCTTC	CAISEGGVYYGYTF
13	TRBV7-9	NA	TRBJ1-1	NA	TGTGCCAGCAGCACCTCGCGGGGCACTGAAGCTTTCTTT	CASSTSRGTEAFF
14	TRBV7-9	TRBD1	TRBJ2-5	NA	TGTTCCAGCAGCTTAGTGGGGACAGGGGAGACCCAGTACTTC	CSSSLVGTGETQYF
19	TRBV30	NA	TRBJ1-1	NA	TGTGCCTGGAGTGTTTATCAAGGCGGGGGTGTGCGGGCGAACACTGAAGCTTTCTTT	CAWSVYQGGGVRANTEAFF
13	TRBV5-1	NA	TRBJ1-1	NA	TGCGCCAGCAGCTTGTCACAAGGGGGAAAAGCTTTCTTT	CASSLSQGGKAFF
14	TRBV25-1	TRBD1	TRBJ1-3	NA	TGTGCCAGCAGAGACAGGGGATCTGGAAACACCATATATTTT	CASRDRGSGNTIYF
15	TRBV5-4	NA	TRBJ2-1	NA	TGTGCCAGCAGCTCACAGCGGACGGATAAAGGCCCCCAGTTCTTC	CASSSQRTDKGPQFF
15	TRBV2	NA	TRBJ1-2	NA	TGTGCCAGCAGTGTATCCGGGACTGTTAACTATGGCTACACCTTC	CASSVSGTVNYGYTF
11	TRBV30	TRBD1	TRBJ1-1	few	TGTGCCTGGAGTGCTACAGGGGGCCCTTTCTTT	CAWSATGGPFF
14	TRBV6-6	NA	TRBJ1-4	once	TGTGCCAGCAGTGACGCGGTAGACTATGAAAAACTGTTTTTT	CASSDAVDYEKLFF
12	TRBV5-6	NA	TRBJ2-5	NA	TGTGCCAGCAGCTTCACACTACGCGACCAGTACTTC	CASSFTLRDQYF
11	TRBV7-9	TRBD1	TRBJ1-2	NA	TGTTCCAGCGACAGGGGTGAGGGCTACACCTTC	CSSDRGEGYTF
17	TRBV4-3	TRBD1	TRBJ1-6	NA	TGCGCCAGCAGCCAAGAAGGAGGGACAGAGTATAATTCACCCCTCCACTTT	CASSQEGGTEYNSPLHF
14	TRBV18	TRBD1	TRBJ1-2	NA	TGTGCCAGCGCCCCAAGCGGAGGGGGCGATGGCTACACCTTC	CASAPSGGGDGYTF
12	TRBV7-2	NA	TRBJ2-1	NA	TGTGCCAGCAGCCCGGGGTGGAATGAGCAGTTCTTC	CASSPGWNEQFF
13	TRBV10-3	NA	TRBJ1-5	few	TGTGCCATCAGTGACAGTAGCAATCAGCCCCAGCATTTT	CAISDSSNQPQHF
13	TRBV25-1	NA	TRBJ2-2	NA	TGTGCCAGCAGTGAATGGCGGGGCGGGGAGCTGTTTTTT	CASSEWRGGELFF
15	TRBV7-8	NA	TRBJ2-7	once	TGTGCCAGCAGCTCCATCAGGCTCATCTCCTACGAGCAGTACTTC	CASSSIRLISYEQYF
15	TRBV6-1	NA	TRBJ1-5	NA	TGTGCCAGCAGTGAAGCGCCGACAGGCAATCAGCCCCAGCATTTT	CASSEAPTGNQPQHF
14	TRBV30	NA	TRBJ1-4	NA	TGTGCCTGGAGTGTATTAGAGGGAAATGAAAAACTGTTTTTT	CAWSVLEGNEKLFF